The rows below give T cell receptor beta chains drawn from one sample of a study of T cells after yellow fever vaccination. TCRdb passed the 5' RACE reads through MiXCR, listing each CDR3 protein once. The table includes around 250,000 distinct CDR3 sequences, about 7% detected once. The sample in question was CD4+ T cells sorted from PBMCs, obtained 15 days after the yellow fever booster vaccination. These receptors originate from a man under 40 who received the YFV17D yellow fever vaccine. CDR3s include the opening cysteine and the closing phenylalanine or tryptophan. D genes are given only for firm matches. Clone size is shown for a subset of rows, as once, few, many or a class of expanded clone.

J: TRBJ1-1; size: few; D: TRBD1; V: TRBV29-1; CDR3: CSGTGGGTEAFF; DNA: TGCAGCGGGACAGGCGGGGGCACTGAAGCTTTCTTT
J: TRBJ1-1; size: many; D: -; V: TRBV5-1; CDR3: CASSLELRGISEAFF; DNA: TGCGCCAGCAGCTTGGAGCTGAGGGGAATTTCTGAAGCTTTCTTT
J: TRBJ2-6; size: few; D: -; V: TRBV5-4; CDR3: CASRAGANVLTF; DNA: TGTGCCAGCAGGGCTGGGGCCAACGTCCTGACTTTC
J: TRBJ2-1; size: many; D: TRBD2; V: TRBV7-2; CDR3: CASSLSSGSANEQFF; DNA: TGTGCCAGCAGCTTGAGTAGCGGGAGTGCAAATGAGCAGTTCTTC
J: TRBJ2-7; size: -; D: -; V: TRBV12-3/TRBV12-4; CDR3: CASGGITYEQYF; DNA: TGTGCCAGCGGCGGAATTACCTACGAGCAGTACTTC
J: TRBJ2-7; size: many; D: -; V: TRBV7-2; CDR3: CASSLKKGAYEQYF; DNA: TGTGCCAGCAGCTTAAAAAAGGGAGCCTACGAGCAGTACTTC
J: TRBJ2-7; size: many; D: -; V: TRBV5-1; CDR3: CASSPVGRAYEQYF; DNA: TGCGCCAGCAGCCCGGTCGGCAGGGCATACGAGCAGTACTTC
J: TRBJ2-5; size: many; D: -; V: TRBV7-2; CDR3: CASSRGSSLETQYF; DNA: TGTGCCAGCAGCCGGGGGAGCTCTTTGGAGACCCAGTACTTC
J: TRBJ2-4; size: few; D: TRBD2; V: TRBV20-1; CDR3: CSAPNRGVIAKNIQYF; DNA: TGCAGTGCCCCAAACCGGGGGGTCATAGCCAAAAACATTCAGTACTTC
J: TRBJ2-1; size: few; D: -; V: TRBV20-1; CDR3: CSARDSGGNKQFF; DNA: TGCAGTGCTAGAGATAGCGGCGGGAATAAGCAGTTCTTC
J: TRBJ2-1; size: few; D: -; V: TRBV6-2/TRBV6-3; CDR3: CASRDGTPSRNEQFF; DNA: TGTGCCAGCAGAGACGGGACCCCCTCGAGGAATGAGCAGTTCTTC
J: TRBJ2-7; size: -; D: TRBD1; V: TRBV6-1; CDR3: CASRSTGSKDEQYF; DNA: TGTGCCAGCAGGTCGACAGGGAGTAAAGACGAGCAGTACTTC
J: TRBJ2-7; size: many; D: TRBD1; V: TRBV5-1; CDR3: CASSLLLQGVNEQYF; DNA: TGCGCCAGCAGCTTGTTGCTACAGGGGGTGAACGAGCAGTACTTC
J: TRBJ2-2; size: many; D: -; V: TRBV20-1; CDR3: CSARAGGSGELFF; DNA: TGCAGTGCTAGAGCCGGCGGATCCGGGGAGCTGTTTTTT
J: TRBJ2-4; size: few; D: -; V: TRBV12-3/TRBV12-4; CDR3: CASSPPPGKNIQYF; DNA: TGTGCCAGCAGTCCGCCCCCTGGAAAAAACATTCAGTACTTC
J: TRBJ2-3; size: few; D: TRBD2; V: TRBV20-1; CDR3: CSADPGTSGRIEQYF; DNA: TGCAGTGCAGACCCCGGGACTAGCGGGAGAATTGAACAGTATTTT
J: TRBJ2-4; size: many; D: TRBD1; V: TRBV5-1; CDR3: CASSLGPGWDSQPAKNIQYF; DNA: TGCGCCAGCAGCTTGGGTCCAGGTTGGGACAGCCAACCAGCCAAAAACATTCAGTACTTC
J: TRBJ2-7; size: many; D: TRBD1; V: TRBV29-1; CDR3: CSVGGTGSYEQYF; DNA: TGCAGCGTGGGGGGGACAGGGAGCTACGAGCAGTACTTC
J: TRBJ2-2; size: many; D: -; V: TRBV11-3; CDR3: CASSRGPSAGELFF; DNA: TGTGCCAGCAGCCGCGGACCGTCGGCCGGGGAGCTGTTTTTT
J: TRBJ2-7; size: -; D: TRBD1; V: TRBV29-1; CDR3: CSAIFRTGGEQYF; DNA: TGCAGCGCCATATTCAGGACAGGGGGTGAGCAGTACTTC
J: TRBJ2-7; size: -; D: -; V: TRBV5-4; CDR3: CASSLSQANYQQYF; DNA: TGTGCCAGCAGCCTTTCTCAGGCGAACTACCAGCAGTACTTC
J: TRBJ2-7; size: few; D: -; V: TRBV7-2; CDR3: CASSFTGPPGEQYF; DNA: TGTGCCAGCAGCTTTACGGGCCCCCCCGGCGAGCAGTACTTC
J: TRBJ1-2; size: -; D: -; V: TRBV7-2; CDR3: CASSLAPGIHSGYTF; DNA: TGTGCCAGCAGCTTAGCCCCGGGGATACATTCCGGCTACACCTTC
J: TRBJ2-1; size: many; D: -; V: TRBV5-1; CDR3: CASGELGYNEQFF; DNA: TGCGCCAGCGGAGAATTGGGCTACAATGAGCAGTTCTTC
J: TRBJ1-1; size: many; D: -; V: TRBV12-3/TRBV12-4; CDR3: CASSNRGGGSYTEAFF; DNA: TGTGCCAGCAGTAACCGCGGAGGGGGGAGCTACACTGAAGCTTTCTTT
J: TRBJ2-1; size: few; D: -; V: TRBV7-2; CDR3: CASSYRSGSDGEQFF; DNA: TGTGCCAGCAGTTACCGCAGCGGCTCGGATGGTGAGCAGTTCTTC
J: TRBJ2-5; size: -; D: TRBD2; V: TRBV4-3; CDR3: CASSQGLAGPSQETQYF; DNA: TGCGCCAGCAGCCAGGGACTAGCGGGCCCTAGCCAAGAGACCCAGTACTTC
J: TRBJ2-3; size: few; D: TRBD1; V: TRBV7-9; CDR3: CASSPRDRTDF; DNA: TGTGCCAGCAGCCCCCGGGACAGGACAGATTTT
J: TRBJ2-3; size: many; D: -; V: TRBV7-2; CDR3: CASSPLAGTGTDTQYF; DNA: TGTGCCAGCAGCCCCCTGGCAGGGACGGGCACAGATACGCAGTATTTT
J: TRBJ1-1; size: many; D: -; V: TRBV10-2; CDR3: CASGGYTEAFF; DNA: TGCGCCAGCGGCGGATACACTGAAGCTTTCTTT
J: TRBJ2-7; size: many; D: TRBD2; V: TRBV7-2; CDR3: CASSLGLAGAYEQYF; DNA: TGTGCCAGCAGCTTGGGGCTAGCGGGAGCCTACGAGCAGTACTTC
J: TRBJ2-2; size: -; D: TRBD2; V: TRBV24-1; CDR3: CATSAPGGNTGELFF; DNA: TGTGCCACCAGTGCCCCGGGGGGGAACACCGGGGAGCTGTTTTTT
J: TRBJ2-5; size: -; D: -; V: TRBV14; CDR3: CASSRGAGETQYF; DNA: TGTGCCAGCAGCCGAGGGGCGGGGGAGACCCAGTACTTC
J: TRBJ1-1; size: many; D: TRBD1; V: TRBV14; CDR3: CASSQNRGLQAFF; DNA: TGTGCCAGCAGCCAAAACAGGGGGCTGCAAGCTTTCTTT
J: TRBJ2-1; size: few; D: TRBD2; V: TRBV11-2; CDR3: CASSLLAGADLSYNEQFF; DNA: TGTGCCAGCAGCTTATTAGCGGGAGCCGACCTCTCCTACAATGAGCAGTTCTTC
J: TRBJ2-1; size: few; D: TRBD2; V: TRBV29-1; CDR3: CSVEGQGLAAYNEQFF; DNA: TGCAGCGTTGAGGGCCAGGGACTAGCGGCTTACAATGAGCAGTTCTTC
J: TRBJ2-7; size: few; D: TRBD2; V: TRBV20-1; CDR3: CSANFAGGPDDEQYF; DNA: TGCAGTGCTAATTTCGCGGGAGGGCCCGATGACGAGCAGTACTTC
J: TRBJ2-3; size: few; D: -; V: TRBV9; CDR3: CASSVGSGTDTQYF; DNA: TGTGCCAGCAGCGTCGGGTCTGGCACAGATACGCAGTATTTT
J: TRBJ2-6; size: -; D: -; V: TRBV9; CDR3: CASSVEGNGANVLTF; DNA: TGTGCCAGCAGCGTAGAGGGTAATGGGGCCAACGTCCTGACTTTC
J: TRBJ2-2; size: few; D: -; V: TRBV5-6; CDR3: CASSLVRTGELFF; DNA: TGTGCCAGCAGCTTGGTGCGAACCGGGGAGCTGTTTTTT
J: TRBJ2-1; size: many; D: -; V: TRBV7-8; CDR3: CASSVDSYNEQFF; DNA: TGTGCCAGCTCCGTAGACAGCTACAATGAGCAGTTCTTC
J: TRBJ2-2; size: few; D: TRBD1; V: TRBV6-2/TRBV6-3; CDR3: CASIGGTGVVRELFF; DNA: TGTGCCAGCATTGGCGGGACAGGGGTTGTGCGGGAGCTGTTTTTT
J: TRBJ2-3; size: many; D: TRBD2; V: TRBV6-2/TRBV6-3; CDR3: CASSYSSSGRALPDTQYF; DNA: TGTGCCAGCAGTTACTCGTCTAGCGGGAGGGCCCTCCCAGATACGCAGTATTTT
J: TRBJ2-7; size: few; D: -; V: TRBV24-1; CDR3: CATSSGRSAEQYF; DNA: TGTGCCACCAGTAGCGGGCGAAGCGCGGAGCAGTACTTC
J: TRBJ2-2; size: -; D: -; V: TRBV20-1; CDR3: CSARHQSGTGELFF; DNA: TGCAGTGCCCGACACCAGTCTGGCACCGGGGAGCTGTTTTTT